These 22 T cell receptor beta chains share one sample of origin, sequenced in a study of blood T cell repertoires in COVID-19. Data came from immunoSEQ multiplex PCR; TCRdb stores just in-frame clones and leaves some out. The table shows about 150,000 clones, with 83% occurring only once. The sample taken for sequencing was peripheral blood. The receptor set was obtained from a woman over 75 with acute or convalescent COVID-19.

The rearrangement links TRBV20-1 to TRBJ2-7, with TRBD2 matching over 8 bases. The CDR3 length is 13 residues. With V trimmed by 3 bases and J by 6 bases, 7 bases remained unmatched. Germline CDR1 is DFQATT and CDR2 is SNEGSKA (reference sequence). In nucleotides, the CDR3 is TGCAGTGCTAGTACGCGGGAGGCTGGCGAGCAGTACTTC. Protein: CSASTREAGEQYF.

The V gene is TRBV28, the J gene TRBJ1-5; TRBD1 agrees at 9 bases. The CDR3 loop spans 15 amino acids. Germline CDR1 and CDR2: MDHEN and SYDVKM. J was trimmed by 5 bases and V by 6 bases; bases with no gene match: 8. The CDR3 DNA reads TGTGCCAGCAGCGACACAGGGGGCTGGGATCAGCCCCAGCATTTT. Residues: CASSDTGGWDQPQHF.

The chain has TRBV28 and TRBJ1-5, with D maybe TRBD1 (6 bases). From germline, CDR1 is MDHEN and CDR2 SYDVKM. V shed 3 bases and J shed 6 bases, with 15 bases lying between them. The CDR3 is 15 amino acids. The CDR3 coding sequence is TGTGCCAGCAGTTTTCCGCACAGGGAACGTCAGCCCCAGCATTTT. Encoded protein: CASSFPHRERQPQHF.

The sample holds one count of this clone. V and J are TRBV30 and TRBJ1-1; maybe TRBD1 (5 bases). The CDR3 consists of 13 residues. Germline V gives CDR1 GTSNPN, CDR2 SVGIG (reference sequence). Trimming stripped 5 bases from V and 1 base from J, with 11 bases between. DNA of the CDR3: TGTGCCTGGTCTGTGGGGCCGAACACTGAAGCTTTCTTT. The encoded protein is CAWSVGPNTEAFF.

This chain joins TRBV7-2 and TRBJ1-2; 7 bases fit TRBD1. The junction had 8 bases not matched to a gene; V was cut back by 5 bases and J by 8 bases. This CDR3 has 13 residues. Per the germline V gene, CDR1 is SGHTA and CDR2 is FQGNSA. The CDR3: CASSLRQGKGYTF. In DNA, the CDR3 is TGTGCCAGCAGCCTTCGACAGGGAAAAGGCTACACCTTC.

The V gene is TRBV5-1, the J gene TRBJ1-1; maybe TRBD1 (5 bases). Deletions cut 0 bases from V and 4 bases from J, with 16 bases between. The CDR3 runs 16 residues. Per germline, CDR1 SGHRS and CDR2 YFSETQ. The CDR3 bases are TGCGCCAGCAGCTTGGCCGAAGGGGCTCGTGGCACTGAAGCTTTCTTT. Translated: CASSLAEGARGTEAFF.

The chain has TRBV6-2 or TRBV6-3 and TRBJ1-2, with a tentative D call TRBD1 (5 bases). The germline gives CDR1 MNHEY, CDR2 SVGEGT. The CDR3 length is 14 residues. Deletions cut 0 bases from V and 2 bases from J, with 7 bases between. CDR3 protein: CASSYSDRNYGYTF. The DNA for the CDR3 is TGTGCCAGCAGTTACTCCGACAGAAACTATGGCTACACCTTC.

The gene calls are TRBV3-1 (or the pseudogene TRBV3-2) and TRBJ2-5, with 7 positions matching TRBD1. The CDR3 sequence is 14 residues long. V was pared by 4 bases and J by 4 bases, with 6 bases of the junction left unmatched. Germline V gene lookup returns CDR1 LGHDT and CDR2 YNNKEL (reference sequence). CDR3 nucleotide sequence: TGTGCCAGCAGCCCTAGGGGGCCCACAGAGACCCAGTACTTC. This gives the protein CASSPRGPTETQYF.

CDR3: CASSLVPGISSGNTIYF. The CDR3 nucleotides are TGCGCCAGCAGCTTGGTTCCAGGGATAAGCTCTGGAAACACCATATATTTT. V and J are TRBV5-1 and TRBJ1-3; a weak D match, TRBD1 (5 bases). This CDR3 has 17 residues. The V end was cut by 0 bases, the J end by 0 bases, with 13 bases between. CDR1 is SGHRS, CDR2 YFSETQ, per germline.

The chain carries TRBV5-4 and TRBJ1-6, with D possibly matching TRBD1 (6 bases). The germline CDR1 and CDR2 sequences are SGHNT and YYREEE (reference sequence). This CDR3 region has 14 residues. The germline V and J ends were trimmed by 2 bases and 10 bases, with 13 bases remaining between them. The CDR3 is CASSFLDRLSPLHF. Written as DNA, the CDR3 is TGTGCCAGCAGCTTCCTGGACAGACTCTCACCCCTCCACTTT.

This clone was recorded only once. In DNA form, the CDR3 reads TGTGCCAGCAGTACCTCCAGGGAGGGCAATTCACCCCTCCACTTT. Protein product: CASSTSREGNSPLHF. This chain links TRBV6-2 or TRBV6-3 with TRBJ1-6; weak D call: TRBD1 (5 bases). Germline V lookup: CDR1 MNHEY, CDR2 SVGEGT. V lost 5 bases, J lost 7 bases, and 15 bases lay in between. The CDR3 is 15 amino acids.

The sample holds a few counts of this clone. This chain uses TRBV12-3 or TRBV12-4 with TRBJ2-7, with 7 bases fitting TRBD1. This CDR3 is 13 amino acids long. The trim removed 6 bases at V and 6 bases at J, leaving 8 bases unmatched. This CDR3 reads CASSRRTGVEQYF. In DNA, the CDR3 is TGTGCCAGCAGCCGCCGAACAGGGGTCGAGCAGTACTTC.

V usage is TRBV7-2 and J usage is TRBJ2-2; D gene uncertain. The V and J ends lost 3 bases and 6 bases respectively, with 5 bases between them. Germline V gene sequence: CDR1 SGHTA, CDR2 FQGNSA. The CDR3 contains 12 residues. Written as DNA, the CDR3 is TGTGCCAGCAGCTTTCCCGCCGGGGAGCTGTTTTTT. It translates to CASSFPAGELFF.

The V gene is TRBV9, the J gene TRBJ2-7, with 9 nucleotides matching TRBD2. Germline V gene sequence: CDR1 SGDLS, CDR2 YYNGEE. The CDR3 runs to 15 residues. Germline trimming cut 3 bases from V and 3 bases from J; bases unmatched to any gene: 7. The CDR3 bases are TGTGCCAGCAGCGCCGAGCTAGCGGGAATCTACGAGCAGTACTTC. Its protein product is CASSAELAGIYEQYF. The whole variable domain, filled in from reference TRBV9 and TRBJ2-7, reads DSGVTQTPKHLITATGQRVTLRCSPRSGDLSVYWYQQSLDQGLQFLIQYYNGEERAKGNILERFSAQQFPDLHSELNLSSLELGDSALYFCASSAELAGIYEQYFGPGTRLTVT.

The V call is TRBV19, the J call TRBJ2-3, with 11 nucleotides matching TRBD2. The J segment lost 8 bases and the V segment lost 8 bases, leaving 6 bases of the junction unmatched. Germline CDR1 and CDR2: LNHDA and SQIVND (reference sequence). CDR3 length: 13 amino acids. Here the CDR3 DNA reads TGTGCCAGTGGGACTAGCGGTGGTGGTACGCAGTATTTT. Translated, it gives CASGTSGGGTQYF.

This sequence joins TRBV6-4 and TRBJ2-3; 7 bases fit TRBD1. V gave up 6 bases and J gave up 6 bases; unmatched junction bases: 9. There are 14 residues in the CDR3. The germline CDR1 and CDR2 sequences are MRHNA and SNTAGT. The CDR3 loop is CASSTGTDADTQYF. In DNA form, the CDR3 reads TGTGCCAGCAGCACCGGGACAGACGCGGATACGCAGTATTTT.

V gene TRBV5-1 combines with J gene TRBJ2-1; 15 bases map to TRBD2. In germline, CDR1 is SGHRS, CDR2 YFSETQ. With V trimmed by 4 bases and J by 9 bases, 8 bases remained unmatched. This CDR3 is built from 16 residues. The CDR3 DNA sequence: TGCGCCAGCAGCGCCGGACTAGCGGGAGGGCCCATTGAGCAGTTCTTC. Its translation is CASSAGLAGGPIEQFF.

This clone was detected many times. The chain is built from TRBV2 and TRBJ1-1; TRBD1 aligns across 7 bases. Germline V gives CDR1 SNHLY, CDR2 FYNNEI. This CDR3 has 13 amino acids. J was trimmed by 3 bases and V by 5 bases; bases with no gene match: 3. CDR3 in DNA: TGTGCCAGCAGTACTGACAGGGACACTGAAGCTTTCTTT. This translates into CASSTDRDTEAFF.

CDR3 DNA: TGTGCCAGCAGCTTAGCAGCTAGCGGGGGGGCTACCGGGGAGCTGTTTTTT. Its protein is CASSLAASGGATGELFF. The chain carries TRBV7-2 and TRBJ2-2, with TRBD2 matching over 12 bases. CDR3 length: 17 amino acids. V lost 0 bases to trimming and J lost 5 bases; unmatched junction nucleotides: 4. The germline CDR1 and CDR2 sequences are SGHTA and FQGNSA.

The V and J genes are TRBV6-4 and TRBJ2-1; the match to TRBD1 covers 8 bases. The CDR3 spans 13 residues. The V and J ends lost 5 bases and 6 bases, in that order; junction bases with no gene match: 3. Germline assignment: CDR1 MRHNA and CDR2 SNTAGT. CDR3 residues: CASSSQGGNEQFF. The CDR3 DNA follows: TGTGCCAGCAGTTCACAGGGGGGCAATGAGCAGTTCTTC.

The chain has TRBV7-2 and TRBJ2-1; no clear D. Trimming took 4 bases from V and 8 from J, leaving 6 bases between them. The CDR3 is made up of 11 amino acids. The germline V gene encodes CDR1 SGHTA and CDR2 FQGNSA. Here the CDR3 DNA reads TGTGCCAGCAGCTCTATGGATGAGCAGTTCTTC. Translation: CASSSMDEQFF.

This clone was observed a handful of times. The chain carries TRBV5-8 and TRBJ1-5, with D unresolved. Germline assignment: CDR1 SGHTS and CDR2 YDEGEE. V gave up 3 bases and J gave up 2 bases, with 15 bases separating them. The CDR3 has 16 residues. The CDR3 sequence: CASSSPRRGGNQPQHF. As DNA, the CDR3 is TGTGCCAGCAGCTCCCCCCGACGGGGAGGCAATCAGCCCCAGCATTTT. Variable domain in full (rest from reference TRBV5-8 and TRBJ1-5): EAGVTQSPTHLIKTRGQQATLRCSPISGHTSVYWYQQALGLGLQFLLWYDEGEERNRGNFPPRFSGRQFPNYSSELNVNALELEDSALYLCASSSPRRGGNQPQHFGDGTRLSIL.